This T cell receptor (beta chain) was captured in a study of blood T cell repertoires in COVID-19. Study details: The United States, Italy and Spain supplied acute and convalescent COVID-19 samples.

Germline assignment: CDR1 SNHLY and CDR2 FYNNEI. The CDR3 totals 13 residues. Repertoires were generated with immunoSEQ multiplex PCR, while TCRdb's copy carries only in-frame clones and drops some. This sample yields roughly 390,000 clones, of which 85% are seen a single time; around 3.4% belongs to the top ten. The specimen sequenced was peripheral blood. The clonotype comes from a woman aged 18-29 years with acute or convalescent COVID-19. The V gene is TRBV2, the J gene TRBJ1-5; D unclear. Here the CDR3 reads CAAKRDSNQPQHF. The CDR3 DNA is TGTGCTGCTAAGAGAGATAGCAATCAGCCCCAGCATTTT. The complete variable domain, with remaining parts taken from reference TRBV2 and TRBJ1-5, reads EPEVTQTPSHQVTQMGQEVILRCVPISNHLYFYWYRQILGQKVEFLVSFYNNEISEKSEIFDDQFSVERPDGSNFTLKIRSTKLEDSAMYFCAAKRDSNQPQHFGDGTRLSIL.